The entry below describes one T cell receptor beta chain. CDR1 and CDR2 (germline): ENHRY, SYGVKD. There are 16 residues in the CDR3. Trimming cost V 6 bases and J 9 bases; bases outside gene matches: 14. The sample is drawn from a study of blood T cell repertoires in COVID-19. On the study more broadly: Italy, Spain and the United States were the sources of the convalescent and acute COVID-19 samples. From T cells, B-cell-depleted T cells, or PBMCs came the material, which was cDNA or gDNA.

Authors' analysis steps: Estimation of nucleated cell counts was performed using reference gene primer amplification. The method was immunoSEQ multiplex PCR; TCRdb's version includes in-frame clones alone and lacks a portion of them. V and J calls plus clone size are reproduced from that table; the DNA served to infer D and trimming. The table has about 150,000 clones, more than 70% seen once. This clonotype was sampled from a man aged 50 or older who had recovered from COVID-19. This chain links TRBV10-3 with TRBJ2-1; 10 bases are shared with TRBD2. The source material was peripheral blood. The CDR3 nucleotides are TGTGCCATCAGCCCAACGAGCGGGAGGGCCGCAGGTGAGCAGTTCTTC. This translates into CAISPTSGRAAGEQFF.